This TCR beta chain is from a study of T-cell reconstitution after alpha-beta-depleted transplantation in children (dated by TCRdb to between 2015 and 2016). Regarding the study in general: The study quantitatively tracked T-cell immune reconstitution after TCRalphabeta/CD19-depleted allogeneic hematopoietic cell transplantation in children using TCR repertoire profiling.

Receptor amplification or capture employed PCR. The run used an Illumina HiSeq 2500. Molecular barcoding was employed in the preparation of TCR libraries, with unique molecular identifiers being used to normalize TCRbeta repertoire quantification. TCRdb trimmed the raw reads at Q25, called clones with MiXCR and kept productive beta chains. Under each unique CDR3 protein, matching rows form one entry showing the most common genes and DNA. The sample profile shows hundreds of thousands of distinct CDR3 sequences; 32% of them were found once. More than 2% of the sample is held by the ten biggest clonotypes. Trimming removed 1 base from V and 1 base from J, leaving 14 bases between the germline ends. The CDR3, from cysteine to phenylalanine, totals 16 residues. Solely the CDR3 DNA is kept, with 48 bases framed from the first base. CDR1 and CDR2 are read off the germline V gene as SGHRS and YFSETQ. This clonotype occurred a few times. The target of this receptor is not known. One base away there is no much larger clone; base qualities are not given.

Specimen: PBMCs from the stem cell graft donor, collected from the stem cell graft. This TCR came from a human donor who donated a stem cell graft to a child with aplastic anemia. The chain uses TRBV5-1 and TRBJ2-5, and possibly TRBD2, on 5 matching bases. The nucleotides are TGCGCCAGCAGCTTGTACGGGAATGAGGGCCAAGAGACCCAGTACTTC. Translated, it gives CASSLYGNEGQETQYF.